This T cell receptor (beta chain) was observed in a study of metastatic and nonmetastatic thyroid tumors. The overall study: Repertoires of blood and of tissue (tumor or nodule) from malignant and benign thyroid patients were compared.

Patients had received no treatment of any kind before thyroid surgery. Regarding the study as a whole: In blood and tumor, TCR beta diversity was reportedly significantly higher in malignant thyroid tumors than in benign nodules.

Per the study methods: For papillary thyroid cancer, a distant-metastasis classifier was constructed from CDR3 differences observed across clinicopathological groups. TCRdb re-called the PCR reads with MiXCR. The authors' filters were not applied to this entry. Of under 7,500 clones listed, around 3% are singletons. Trimming shortened V by 7 bases and J by 4 bases, and 10 bases separated the two germline ends. The CDR3 is 12 amino acids. CDR1 is SNHLY, CDR2 FYNNEI, per germline. This clone has ten or more counts. The antigen is not known. The same CDR3 arises from other DNA sequences in this sample as well.

The sequence derives from a female donor with papillary thyroid cancer or a benign thyroid nodule (not recorded which). Some clones in this sample may be carry-over from other donors' samples. The J gene is TRBJ1-2, the V gene TRBV2, with D possibly TRBD1 on 5 matching bases. The sequenced sample was tumor tissue. CDR3 sequence reads: CASTQGVYGYTF. In nucleotides, the CDR3 is TGTGCCAGCACCCAAGGGGTCTATGGCTACACCTTC.